This entry features one T cell receptor (beta chain) sequence. Authors' processing steps: Amplification from reference gene primers served as the basis for estimated nucleated cell counts. Using immunoSEQ multiplex PCR, the repertoire was profiled, and TCRdb retains in-frame clones only, with some absent. V and J calls and clone size are given by that table; D and trimming were obtained from the DNA. Of more than 70,000 clones in the sample, roughly 80% were seen once. This sample is drawn from a study of blood T cell repertoires in COVID-19. Study-wide background: Samples of COVID-19 (acute and convalescent) were obtained from the United States, Italy and Spain. PBMCs, B-cell-depleted T cells, or T cells were the source of the cDNA or gDNA that made up the material.

Germline trimming cut 7 bases from V and 5 bases from J; bases unmatched to any gene: 5. This CDR3 has 13 amino acids. Sequenced material: peripheral blood. The clonotype was recovered from a woman between 70 and 85 years old with acute or convalescent COVID-19. J is TRBJ2-3 and V is TRBV12-3 or TRBV12-4, with 8 bases lining up with TRBD2. CDR3 coding DNA: TGTGCCAGCAAAAGAGCGGGAGAAGATACGCAGTATTTT. Amino acids: CASKRAGEDTQYF.